This is a list of T cell receptor beta chains from one sample in a study of blood T cells in healthy people across ages. From the 5' RACE reads, TCRdb called clonotypes with MiXCR, one entry per CDR3 protein. Altogether about 640,000 distinct CDR3 sequences are present, 25% to 30% being singletons, with the ten largest covering about 15%. Sample: blood. The receptors here all came from an elderly woman in good health. Each CDR3 is given with its conserved first and last residue. Each record gives: D gene, J gene, V gene, clone size, CDR3 protein, CDR3 DNA. A D gene is named only where the DNA matches it firmly. Size tells how often a clone was seen (once, few, many) or the class of an expanded clone, and some rows leave it out.

-	TRBJ2-1	TRBV6-5	many	CASSYTDQSPYNEQFF	TGTGCCAGCAGTTACACCGATCAATCCCCCTACAATGAGCAGTTCTTC
TRBD2	TRBJ2-2	TRBV4-3	many	CASSRLAGGGTGELFF	TGCGCCAGCAGCCGACTAGCGGGGGGCGGGACCGGGGAGCTGTTTTTT
-	TRBJ1-2	TRBV30	-	CAWRAYGYTF	TGTGCCTGGAGGGCTTATGGCTACACCTTC
-	TRBJ2-7	TRBV6-6	-	CGTSDRGGEQYF	TGTGGCACCTCGGATAGGGGGGGCGAGCAGTACTTC
-	TRBJ1-5	TRBV6-2/TRBV6-3	few	CASSPFSGNQPQHF	TGTGCCAGCAGTCCCTTTTCGGGCAATCAGCCCCAGCATTTT
-	TRBJ1-2	TRBV7-9	many	CASSTRDTVNYGYTF	TGTGCCAGCAGTACCCGGGACACGGTTAACTATGGCTACACCTTC
TRBD1	TRBJ2-2	TRBV5-5	-	CASSGRTGTNTGELFF	TGTGCCAGCAGCGGACGGACAGGGACGAACACCGGGGAGCTGTTTTTT
TRBD1	TRBJ2-7	TRBV19	-	CASSMAGTGVNEQYF	TGTGCCAGTAGTATGGCCGGGACAGGGGTGAATGAGCAGTACTTC
-	TRBJ2-3	TRBV7-8	-	CVSSLDVGAVGSDTQYF	TGTGTCAGCAGCTTAGACGTTGGGGCGGTGGGGTCCGATACGCAGTATTTT
-	TRBJ2-2	TRBV5-1	few	CASSLETRTGELFF	TGCGCCAGCAGCTTGGAGACGAGAACCGGGGAGCTGTTTTTT
-	TRBJ2-7	TRBV15	-	CATSRHRAFRESSYEQYF	TGTGCCACCAGCAGACATCGTGCTTTTCGGGAGAGCTCCTACGAGCAGTACTTC
-	TRBJ1-4	TRBV6-5	many	CASSKKRGNEKLFF	TGTGCCAGCAGCAAAAAAAGGGGTAATGAAAAACTGTTTTTT
TRBD2	TRBJ2-5	TRBV7-9	few	CASSSRTSGVLETQYF	TGTGCCAGCAGCTCCCGGACTAGCGGGGTCTTGGAGACCCAGTACTTC
-	TRBJ2-7	TRBV21-1	many	CASPLDDEQYF	TGTGCCAGCCCCCTAGACGACGAGCAGTACTTC
-	TRBJ2-7	TRBV29-1	-	CSVEEGPYEQYF	TGCAGCGTTGAGGAGGGACCCTACGAGCAGTACTTC
TRBD2	TRBJ2-5	TRBV5-1	many	CASSLSGGETQYF	TGCGCCAGCAGCTTGAGCGGGGGGGAGACCCAGTACTTC
-	TRBJ2-3	TRBV12-3/TRBV12-4	many	CASTTGGGSDTQYF	TGTGCCAGCACCACTGGAGGGGGTTCAGATACGCAGTATTTT
TRBD1	TRBJ1-4	TRBV20-1	few	CSANPGQVEKLFF	TGCAGTGCTAATCCGGGACAGGTAGAAAAACTGTTTTTT
TRBD2	TRBJ2-1	TRBV5-1	many	CASSVGLAGAGEQFF	TGCGCCAGCAGCGTTGGACTAGCGGGGGCGGGTGAGCAGTTCTTC
-	TRBJ1-2	TRBV20-1	many	CSARTTRAFWNYGYTF	TGCAGTGCTAGGACTACCAGAGCCTTTTGGAACTATGGCTACACCTTC
-	TRBJ1-1	TRBV24-1	few	CATSDLGGAEAFF	TGTGCCACCAGTGATTTAGGTGGTGCTGAAGCTTTCTTT
-	TRBJ2-5	TRBV3-1	many	CASSQDRQAGKETQYF	TGTGCCAGCAGCCAAGACCGACAGGCGGGAAAGGAGACCCAGTACTTC
TRBD1	TRBJ1-1	TRBV20-1	-	CRAFGTEEAFF	TGCAGGGCCTTTGGGACAGAGGAAGCTTTCTTT
TRBD2	TRBJ2-1	TRBV11-3	few	CASSFHSGGKNEQFF	TGTGCCAGCAGCTTCCATAGCGGGGGCAAGAATGAGCAGTTCTTC
-	TRBJ2-4	TRBV7-9	many	CASSLAGRLNIQYF	TGTGCCAGCAGCTTAGCCGGCCGTCTGAACATTCAGTACTTC
-	TRBJ1-1	TRBV7-9	-	CASSLAGFGGTEAFF	TGTGCCAGCAGCTTAGCGGGCTTCGGGGGCACTGAAGCTTTCTTT
-	TRBJ2-7	TRBV7-2	many	CASSFSGAASYEQYF	TGTGCCAGCAGCTTCTCAGGGGCAGCCTCCTACGAGCAGTACTTC
-	TRBJ1-3	TRBV6-6	many	CASSYSPQFGQINTIYF	TGTGCCAGCAGTTACTCTCCCCAATTTGGGCAGATAAACACCATATATTTT
-	TRBJ2-7	TRBV7-3	many	CASSSRTTGLEQYF	TGTGCCAGCAGCTCCCGTACAACAGGGCTCGAGCAGTACTTC
-	TRBJ2-5	TRBV20-1	many	CSAGGGFQETQYF	TGCAGTGCTGGAGGGGGGTTCCAAGAGACCCAGTACTTC
-	TRBJ2-6	TRBV7-9	few	CVDSSLSGANVLTF	TGTGTCGACAGCTCTCTCTCTGGGGCCAACGTCCTGACTTTC
-	TRBJ1-5	TRBV28	-	CASTNFLGGNQPQHF	TGTGCCAGCACCAACTTTCTAGGTGGCAATCAGCCCCAGCATTTT
TRBD1	TRBJ1-5	TRBV13	many	CASSLGGQHQPQHF	TGTGCCAGCAGCTTAGGGGGACAGCATCAGCCCCAGCATTTT
-	TRBJ2-5	TRBV5-1	many	CASRQGGQTTETQYF	TGCGCCAGCAGGCAGGGCGGACAGACGACGGAGACCCAGTACTTC
TRBD1	TRBJ2-5	TRBV12-3/TRBV12-4	many	CASSPEGGGQETQYF	TGTGCCAGCAGCCCCGAAGGGGGCGGTCAAGAGACCCAGTACTTC
TRBD2	TRBJ2-1	TRBV9	many	CASSASGSASNEQFF	TGTGCCAGCAGCGCTAGCGGGTCGGCAAGCAATGAGCAGTTCTTC
-	TRBJ2-2	TRBV12-3/TRBV12-4	-	CASTPPGVGGELFF	TGTGCCAGCACCCCTCCGGGGGTTGGCGGGGAGCTGTTTTTT
-	TRBJ1-1	TRBV4-3	-	CASSQVKSLQTEAFF	TGCGCCAGCAGCCAAGTAAAAAGCCTGCAAACTGAAGCTTTCTTT
-	TRBJ1-1	TRBV7-9	many	CASSSVGGRTEAFF	TGTGCCAGCAGCTCCGTAGGGGGAAGGACTGAAGCTTTCTTT
-	TRBJ1-2	TRBV6-1	-	CASSEDRLYGCTF	TGTGCCAGCAGTGAAGACAGACTCTATGGCTGCACCTTC
-	TRBJ1-4	TRBV27	few	CASKAGRGTNEKLFF	TGTGCCAGCAAGGCAGGGAGGGGGACTAATGAAAAACTGTTTTTT
TRBD1	TRBJ2-5	TRBV7-2	many	CASSVGQGARETQYF	TGTGCCAGCAGCGTGGGACAGGGGGCGAGGGAGACCCAGTACTTC
TRBD1	TRBJ1-1	TRBV7-9	many	CASSLWTGGNTEAFF	TGTGCCAGCAGCTTATGGACAGGGGGGAACACTGAAGCTTTCTTT
-	TRBJ1-2	TRBV9	many	CASSRGETNYGYTF	TGTGCCAGCAGCCGTGGAGAAACTAACTATGGCTACACCTTC